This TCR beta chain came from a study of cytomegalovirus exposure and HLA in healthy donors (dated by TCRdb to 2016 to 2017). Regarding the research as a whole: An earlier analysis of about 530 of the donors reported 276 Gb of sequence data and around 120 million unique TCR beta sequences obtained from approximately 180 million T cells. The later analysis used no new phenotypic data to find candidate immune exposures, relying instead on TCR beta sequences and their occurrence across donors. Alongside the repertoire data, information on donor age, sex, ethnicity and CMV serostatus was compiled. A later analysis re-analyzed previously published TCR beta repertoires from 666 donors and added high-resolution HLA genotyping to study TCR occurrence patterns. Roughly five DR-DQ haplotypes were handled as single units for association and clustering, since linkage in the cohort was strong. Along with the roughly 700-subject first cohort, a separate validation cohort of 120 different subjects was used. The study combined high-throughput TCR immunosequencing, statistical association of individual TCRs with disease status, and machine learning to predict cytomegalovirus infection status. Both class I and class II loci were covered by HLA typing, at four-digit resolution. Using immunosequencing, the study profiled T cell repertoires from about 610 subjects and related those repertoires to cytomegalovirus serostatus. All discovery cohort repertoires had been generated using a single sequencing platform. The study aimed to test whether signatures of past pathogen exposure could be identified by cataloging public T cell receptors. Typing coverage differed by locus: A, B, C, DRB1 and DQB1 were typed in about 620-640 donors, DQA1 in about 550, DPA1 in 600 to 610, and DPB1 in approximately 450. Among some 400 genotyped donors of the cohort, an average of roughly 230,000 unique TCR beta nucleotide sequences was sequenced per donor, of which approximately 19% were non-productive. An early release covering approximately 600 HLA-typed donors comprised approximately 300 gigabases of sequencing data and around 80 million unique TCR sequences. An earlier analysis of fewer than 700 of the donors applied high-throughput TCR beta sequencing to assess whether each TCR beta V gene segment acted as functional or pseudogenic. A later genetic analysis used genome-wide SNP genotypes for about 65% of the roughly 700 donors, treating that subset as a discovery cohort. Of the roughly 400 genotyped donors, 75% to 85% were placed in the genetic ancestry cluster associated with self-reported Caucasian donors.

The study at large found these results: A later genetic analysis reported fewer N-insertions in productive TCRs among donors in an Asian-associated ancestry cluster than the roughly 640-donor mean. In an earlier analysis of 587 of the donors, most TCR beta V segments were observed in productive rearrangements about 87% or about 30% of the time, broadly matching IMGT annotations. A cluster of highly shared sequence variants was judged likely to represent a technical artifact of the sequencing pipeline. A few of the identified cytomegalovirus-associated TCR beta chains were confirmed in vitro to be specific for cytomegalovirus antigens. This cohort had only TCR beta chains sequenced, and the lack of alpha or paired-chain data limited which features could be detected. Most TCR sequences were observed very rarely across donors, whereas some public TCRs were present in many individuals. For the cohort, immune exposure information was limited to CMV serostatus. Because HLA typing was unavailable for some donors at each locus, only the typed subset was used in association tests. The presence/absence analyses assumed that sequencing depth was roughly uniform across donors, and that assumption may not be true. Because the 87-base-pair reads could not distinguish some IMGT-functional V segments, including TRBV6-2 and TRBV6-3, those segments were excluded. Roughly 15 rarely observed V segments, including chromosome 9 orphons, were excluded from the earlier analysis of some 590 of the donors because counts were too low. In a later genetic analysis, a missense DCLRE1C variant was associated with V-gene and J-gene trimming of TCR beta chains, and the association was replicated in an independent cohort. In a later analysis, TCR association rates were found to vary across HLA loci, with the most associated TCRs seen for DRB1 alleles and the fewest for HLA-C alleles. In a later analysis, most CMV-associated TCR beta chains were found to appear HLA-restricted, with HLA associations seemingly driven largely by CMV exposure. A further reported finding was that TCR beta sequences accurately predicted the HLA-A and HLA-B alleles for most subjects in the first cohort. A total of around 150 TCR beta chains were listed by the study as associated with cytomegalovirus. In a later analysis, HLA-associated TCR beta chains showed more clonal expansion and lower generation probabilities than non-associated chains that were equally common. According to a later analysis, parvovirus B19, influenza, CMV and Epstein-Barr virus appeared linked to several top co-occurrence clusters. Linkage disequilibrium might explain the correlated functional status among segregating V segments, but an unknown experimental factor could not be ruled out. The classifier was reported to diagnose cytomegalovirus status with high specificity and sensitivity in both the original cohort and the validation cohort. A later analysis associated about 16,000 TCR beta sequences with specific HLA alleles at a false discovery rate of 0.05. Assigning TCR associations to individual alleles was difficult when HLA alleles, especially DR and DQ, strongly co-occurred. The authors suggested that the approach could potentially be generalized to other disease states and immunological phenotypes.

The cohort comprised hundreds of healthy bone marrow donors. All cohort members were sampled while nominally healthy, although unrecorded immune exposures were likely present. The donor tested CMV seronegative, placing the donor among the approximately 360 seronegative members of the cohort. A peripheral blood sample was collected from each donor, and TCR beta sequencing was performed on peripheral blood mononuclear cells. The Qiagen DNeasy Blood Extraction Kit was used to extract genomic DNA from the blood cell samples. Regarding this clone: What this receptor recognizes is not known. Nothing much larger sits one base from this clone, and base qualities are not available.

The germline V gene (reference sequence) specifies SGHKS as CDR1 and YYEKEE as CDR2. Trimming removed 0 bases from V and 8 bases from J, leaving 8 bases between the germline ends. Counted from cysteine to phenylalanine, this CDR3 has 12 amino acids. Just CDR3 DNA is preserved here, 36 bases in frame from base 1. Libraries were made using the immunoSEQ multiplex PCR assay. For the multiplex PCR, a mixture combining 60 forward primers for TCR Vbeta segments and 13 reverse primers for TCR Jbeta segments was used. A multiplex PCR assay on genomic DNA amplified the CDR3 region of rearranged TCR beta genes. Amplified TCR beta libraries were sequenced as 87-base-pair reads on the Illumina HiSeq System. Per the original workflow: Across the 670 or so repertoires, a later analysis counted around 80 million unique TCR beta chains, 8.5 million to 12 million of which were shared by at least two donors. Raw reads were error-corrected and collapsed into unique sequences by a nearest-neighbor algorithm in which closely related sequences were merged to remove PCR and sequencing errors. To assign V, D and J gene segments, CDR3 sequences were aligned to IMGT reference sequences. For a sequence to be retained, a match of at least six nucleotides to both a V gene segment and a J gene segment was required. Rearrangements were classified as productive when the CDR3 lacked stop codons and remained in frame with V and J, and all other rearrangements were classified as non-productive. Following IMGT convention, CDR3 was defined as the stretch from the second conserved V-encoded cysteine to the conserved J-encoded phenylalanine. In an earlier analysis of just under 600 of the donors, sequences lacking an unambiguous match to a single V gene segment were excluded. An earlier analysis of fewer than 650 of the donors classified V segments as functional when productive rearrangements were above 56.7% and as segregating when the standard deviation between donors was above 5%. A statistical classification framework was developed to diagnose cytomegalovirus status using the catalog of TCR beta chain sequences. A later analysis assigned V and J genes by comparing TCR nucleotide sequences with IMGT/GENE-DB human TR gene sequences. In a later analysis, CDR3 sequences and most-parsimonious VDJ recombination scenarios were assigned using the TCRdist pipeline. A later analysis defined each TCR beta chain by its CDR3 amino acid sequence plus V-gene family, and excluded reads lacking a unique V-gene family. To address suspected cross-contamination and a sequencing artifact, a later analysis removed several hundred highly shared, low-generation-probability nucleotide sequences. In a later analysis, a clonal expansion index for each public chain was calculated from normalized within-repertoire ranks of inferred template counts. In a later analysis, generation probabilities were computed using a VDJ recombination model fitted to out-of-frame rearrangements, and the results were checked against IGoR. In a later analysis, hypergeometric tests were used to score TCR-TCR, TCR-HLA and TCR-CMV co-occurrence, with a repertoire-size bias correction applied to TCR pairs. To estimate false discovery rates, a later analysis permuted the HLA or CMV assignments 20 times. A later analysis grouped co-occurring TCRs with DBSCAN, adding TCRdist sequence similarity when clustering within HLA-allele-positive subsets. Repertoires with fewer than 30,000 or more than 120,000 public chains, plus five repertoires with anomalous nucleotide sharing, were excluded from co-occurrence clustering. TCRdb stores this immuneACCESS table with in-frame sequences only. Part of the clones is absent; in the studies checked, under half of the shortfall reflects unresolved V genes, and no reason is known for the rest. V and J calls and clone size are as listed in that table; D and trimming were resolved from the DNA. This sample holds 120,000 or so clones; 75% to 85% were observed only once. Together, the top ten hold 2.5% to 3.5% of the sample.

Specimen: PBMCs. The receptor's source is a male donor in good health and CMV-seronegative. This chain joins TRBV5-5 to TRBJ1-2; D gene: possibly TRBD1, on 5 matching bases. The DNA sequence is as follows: TGTGCCAGCAGCTTGGAGGGGCACGGCTACACCTTC. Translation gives CASSLEGHGYTF.